This record concerns one TCR beta chain sequence. The entry originates in a study of blood T cell repertoires in COVID-19. V shed 7 bases and J shed 0 bases, with 12 bases lying between them. In germline, CDR1 is SGHAT, CDR2 FQNNGV. There are 14 residues in the CDR3. Using immunoSEQ multiplex PCR, the repertoire was profiled, and TCRdb retains in-frame clones only, with some absent. The table includes some 49,000 clones, around four fifths detected once. The sequencing sample was made of peripheral blood. V is TRBV11-2 and J is TRBJ1-1; D remains ambiguous. The clonotype originates from a human donor in a cohort sampled during active COVID-19. The CDR3 is CASTYGDVNTEAFF. CDR3 DNA: TGTGCCAGCACCTATGGAGATGTGAACACTGAAGCTTTCTTT.